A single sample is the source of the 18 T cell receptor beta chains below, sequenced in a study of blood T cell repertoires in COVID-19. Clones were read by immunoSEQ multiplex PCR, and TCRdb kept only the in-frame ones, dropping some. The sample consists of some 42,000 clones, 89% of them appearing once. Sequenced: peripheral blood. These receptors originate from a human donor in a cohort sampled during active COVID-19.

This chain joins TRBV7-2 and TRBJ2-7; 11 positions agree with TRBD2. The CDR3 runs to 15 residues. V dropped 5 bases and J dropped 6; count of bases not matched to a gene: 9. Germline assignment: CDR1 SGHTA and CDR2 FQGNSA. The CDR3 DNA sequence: TGTGCCAGCAGCCCCCCTAGCGGGGGGTTCCCCGAGCAGTACTTC. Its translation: CASSPPSGGFPEQYF. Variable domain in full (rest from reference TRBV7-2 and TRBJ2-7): GAGVSQSPSNKVTEKGKDVELRCDPISGHTALYWYRQSLGQGLEFLIYFQGNSAPDKSGLPSDRFSAERTGGSVSTLTIQRTQQEDSAVYLCASSPPSGGFPEQYFGPGTRLTVT.

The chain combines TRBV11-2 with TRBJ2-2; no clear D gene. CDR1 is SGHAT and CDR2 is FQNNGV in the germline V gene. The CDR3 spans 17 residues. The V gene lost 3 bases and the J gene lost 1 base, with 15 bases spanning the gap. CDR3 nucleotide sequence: TGTGCCAGCAGCTTGGCCTTTTGGTCTAGGAACACCGGGGAGCTGTTTTTT. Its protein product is CASSLAFWSRNTGELFF.

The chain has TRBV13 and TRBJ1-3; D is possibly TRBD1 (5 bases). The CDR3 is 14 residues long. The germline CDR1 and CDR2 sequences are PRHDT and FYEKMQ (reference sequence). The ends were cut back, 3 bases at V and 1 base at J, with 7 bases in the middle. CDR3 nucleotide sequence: TGTGCCAGCAGCTTGGGGCAGTCTGGAAACACCATATATTTT. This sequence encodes CASSLGQSGNTIYF.

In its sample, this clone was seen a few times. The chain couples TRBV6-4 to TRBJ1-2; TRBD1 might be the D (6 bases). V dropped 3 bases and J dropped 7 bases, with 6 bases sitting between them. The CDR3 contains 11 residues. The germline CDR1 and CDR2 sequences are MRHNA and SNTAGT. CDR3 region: CASSEGAGYTF. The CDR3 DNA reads TGTGCCAGCAGTGAGGGGGCTGGCTACACCTTC.

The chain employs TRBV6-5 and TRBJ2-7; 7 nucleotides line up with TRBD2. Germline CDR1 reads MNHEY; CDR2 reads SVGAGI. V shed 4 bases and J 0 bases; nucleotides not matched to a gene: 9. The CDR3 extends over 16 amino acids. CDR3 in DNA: TGTGCCAGCAGTTCCCCGGGACTAACCCCCTCCTACGAGCAGTACTTC. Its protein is CASSSPGLTPSYEQYF.

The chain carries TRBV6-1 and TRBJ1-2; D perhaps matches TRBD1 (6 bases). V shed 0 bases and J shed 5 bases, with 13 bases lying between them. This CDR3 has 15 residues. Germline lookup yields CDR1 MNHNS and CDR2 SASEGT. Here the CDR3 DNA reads TGTGCCAGCAGTGAAGCGTGGACAGAGAGTTATGGCTACACCTTC. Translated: CASSEAWTESYGYTF.

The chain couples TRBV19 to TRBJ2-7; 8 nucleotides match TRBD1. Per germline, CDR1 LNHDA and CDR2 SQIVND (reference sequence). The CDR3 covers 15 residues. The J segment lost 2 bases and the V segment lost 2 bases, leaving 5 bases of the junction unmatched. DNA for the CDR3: TGTGCCAGTAGTATATCCGGGACAGGTACCTACGAGCAGTACTTC. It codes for CASSISGTGTYEQYF.

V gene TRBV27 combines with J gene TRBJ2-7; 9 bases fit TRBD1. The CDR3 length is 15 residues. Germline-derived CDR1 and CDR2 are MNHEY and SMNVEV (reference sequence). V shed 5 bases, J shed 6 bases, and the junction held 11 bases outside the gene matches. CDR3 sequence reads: CASSPSGTGTGEQYF. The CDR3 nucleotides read TGTGCCAGCAGTCCCTCCGGGACAGGGACGGGCGAGCAGTACTTC.

The CDR3 sequence is CASSLRGGNGEGEQFF. The DNA of the CDR3 is TGTGCCAGCAGCTTAAGAGGAGGGAACGGGGAGGGTGAGCAGTTCTTC. This chain uses TRBV11-2 with TRBJ2-1, with 7 positions matching TRBD2. Germline CDR1 SGHAT, CDR2 FQNNGV. CDR3 length: 16 amino acids. V was pared by 2 bases and J by 9 bases, with 13 bases of the junction left unmatched.

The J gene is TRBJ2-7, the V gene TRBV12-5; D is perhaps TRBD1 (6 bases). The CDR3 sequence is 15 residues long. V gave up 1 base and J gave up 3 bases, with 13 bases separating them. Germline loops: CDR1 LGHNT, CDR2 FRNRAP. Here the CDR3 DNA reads TGTGCTAGTGGTTTGGGGTCTCGGGACAACTACGAGCAGTACTTC. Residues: CASGLGSRDNYEQYF.

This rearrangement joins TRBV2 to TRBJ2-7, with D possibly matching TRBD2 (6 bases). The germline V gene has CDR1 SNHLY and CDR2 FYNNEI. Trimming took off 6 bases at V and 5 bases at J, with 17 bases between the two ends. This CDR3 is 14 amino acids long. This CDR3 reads CASRYLLEGDEQYF. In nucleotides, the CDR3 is TGTGCCAGCAGATACCTTCTGGAGGGCGACGAGCAGTACTTC.

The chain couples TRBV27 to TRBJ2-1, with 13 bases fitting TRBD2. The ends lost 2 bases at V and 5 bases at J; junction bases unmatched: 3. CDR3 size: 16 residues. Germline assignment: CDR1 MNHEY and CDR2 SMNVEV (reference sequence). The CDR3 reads CASSLRLAGGNNEQFF. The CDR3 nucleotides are TGTGCCAGCAGTTTACGACTAGCGGGGGGTAACAATGAGCAGTTCTTC.

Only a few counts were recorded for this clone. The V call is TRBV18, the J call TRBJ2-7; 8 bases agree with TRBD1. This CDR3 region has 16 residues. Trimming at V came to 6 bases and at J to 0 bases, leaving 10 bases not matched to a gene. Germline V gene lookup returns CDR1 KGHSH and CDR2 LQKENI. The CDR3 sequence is CASSKSGQGISYEQYF. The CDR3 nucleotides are TGTGCCAGCTCCAAGTCCGGACAGGGTATCTCCTACGAGCAGTACTTC.

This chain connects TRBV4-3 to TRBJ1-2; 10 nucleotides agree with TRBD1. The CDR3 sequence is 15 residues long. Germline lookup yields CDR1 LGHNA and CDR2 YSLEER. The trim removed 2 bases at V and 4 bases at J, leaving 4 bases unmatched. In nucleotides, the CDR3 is TGCGCCAGCAGCCAACCGGGACAGGGGCTCTATGGCTACACCTTC. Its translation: CASSQPGQGLYGYTF.

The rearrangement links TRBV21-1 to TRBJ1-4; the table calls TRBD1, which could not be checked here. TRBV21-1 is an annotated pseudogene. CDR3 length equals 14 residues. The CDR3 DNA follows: TGTGCCAGCAGCAAGGCCAGGGGTCCTGAAAAACTGTTTTTT. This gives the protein CASSKARGPEKLFF.

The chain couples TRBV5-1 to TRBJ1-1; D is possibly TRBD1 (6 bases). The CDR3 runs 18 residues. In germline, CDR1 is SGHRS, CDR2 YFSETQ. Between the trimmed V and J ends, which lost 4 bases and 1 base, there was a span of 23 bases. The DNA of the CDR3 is TGCGCCAGCAGCCCCTCCGGGACACTCCCATATGAGAACACTGAAGCTTTCTTT. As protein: CASSPSGTLPYENTEAFF.

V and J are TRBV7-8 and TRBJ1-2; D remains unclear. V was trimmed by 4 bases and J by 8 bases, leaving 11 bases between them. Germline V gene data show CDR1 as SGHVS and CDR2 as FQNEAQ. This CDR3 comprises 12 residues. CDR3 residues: CASSSTPRGYTF. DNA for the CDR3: TGTGCCAGCAGCTCAACTCCACGGGGCTACACCTTC.

CDR3 protein: CASSRIGGFGANVLTF. For the CDR3, the DNA is TGTGCCAGCAGTCGGATAGGGGGCTTTGGGGCCAACGTCCTGACTTTC. The chain joins TRBV6-6 to TRBJ2-6; TRBD1 agrees at 7 bases. CDR3 size: 16 residues. Per germline, CDR1 MNHNY and CDR2 SVGAGI (reference sequence). With V trimmed by 5 bases and J by 3 bases, 7 bases remained unmatched.